This T cell receptor (beta chain) emerged from a study of blood T cell repertoires in COVID-19. On the study more broadly: The study drew acute and convalescent COVID-19 samples from the United States, Italy and Spain. PBMCs, B-cell-depleted T cells, or T cells were the source of the cDNA or gDNA that made up the material.

Per the original methods: Estimation of nucleated cell counts was performed using reference gene primer amplification. Measured with immunoSEQ multiplex PCR; TCRdb has only the in-frame clones, and not every one. The DNA gave D and trimming, while V, J and clone size come from that table. The sample consists of roughly 70,000 clones, 60% to 75% of them appearing once. With 2 bases removed from V and 1 base from J, the gap between germline ends came to 6 bases. CDR1 is SGHNT and CDR2 is YYREEE in the germline V gene (reference sequence). The CDR3 covers 13 residues. This receptor was identified in a woman in her seventies with acute or convalescent COVID-19. This sequence joins TRBV5-4 and TRBJ2-5; D remains unclear. The sample taken for sequencing was peripheral blood. The CDR3 DNA sequence: TGTGCCAGCAGCTTTGACTTCCAAGAGACCCAGTACTTC. Translated, it gives CASSFDFQETQYF.